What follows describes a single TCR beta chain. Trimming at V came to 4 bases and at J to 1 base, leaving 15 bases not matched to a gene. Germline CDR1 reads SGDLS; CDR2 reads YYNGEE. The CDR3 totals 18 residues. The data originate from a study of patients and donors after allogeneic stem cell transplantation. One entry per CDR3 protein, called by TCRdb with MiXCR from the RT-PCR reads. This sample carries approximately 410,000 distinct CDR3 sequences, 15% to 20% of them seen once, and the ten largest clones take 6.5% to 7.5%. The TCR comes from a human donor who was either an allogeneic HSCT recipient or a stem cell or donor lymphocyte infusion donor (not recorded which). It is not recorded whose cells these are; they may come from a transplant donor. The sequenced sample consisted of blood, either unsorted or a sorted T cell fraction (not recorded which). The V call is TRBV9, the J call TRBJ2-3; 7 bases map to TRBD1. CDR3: CASSSGQRRGWRTDTQYF. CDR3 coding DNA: TGTGCCAGCAGCTCGGGACAGCGAAGGGGGTGGCGCACAGATACGCAGTATTTT.